This TCR beta chain came from a study of PD-1 blockade in classical Hodgkin lymphoma. This clone was counted a single time. Antigen: not known. V was clipped by 6 bases and J by 5 bases; unmatched bases: 6. Looked up from germline, CDR1 is SGHTA and CDR2 is FQGNSA. CDR3 size: 15 residues. Sequenced by immunoSEQ multiplex PCR; TCRdb stores in-frame clones only, minus some. Altogether about 64,000 clones are present, roughly 89% being singletons, with the ten largest covering 10%. Findings of the study overall: By C4D1, diversity of CD4+ TCRs had risen significantly, whereas that of CD8+ TCRs had not. The authors have not defined what causes the repertoire differences, possibly disease activity or prior therapy.

Time point given: cycle 4 day 1 (C4D1), after five to seven weeks of nivolumab. Patients all relapsed after autologous stem cell transplantation, and there was variation in brentuximab vedotin exposure. Patients reached a best response of complete response, partial response or progressive disease. The clonotype comes from a human donor with classical Hodgkin lymphoma. The V call is TRBV7-2, the J call TRBJ1-6, with TRBD1 matching over 8 bases. Sequenced material: peripheral blood mononuclear cells (PBMCs), taken before the fourth cycle of nivolumab. The CDR3 DNA sequence: TGTGCCAGCAGGAAAGCGACAGGGGATAATTCACCCCTCCACTTT. Translation gives CASRKATGDNSPLHF.